The next 28 T cell receptor beta chains were all read from a single sample in a study of T cell changes during pregnancy in multiple sclerosis. Assay: immunoSEQ multiplex PCR; the TCRdb copy retains only in-frame clones and omits some. This table has around 34,000 clones, about nine tenths appearing once. The sequences come from CD8+ T cells from peripheral blood mononuclear cells, collected before pregnancy. The receptors here all came from a female donor with multiple sclerosis, enrolled in a pregnancy study.

This clone turned up a few times. The chain combines TRBV29-1 with TRBJ1-2; D gene ambiguous. Trimming shortened V by 0 bases and J by 7 bases, and 12 bases separated the two germline ends. Looked up from germline, CDR1 is SQVTM and CDR2 is ANQGSEA. This CDR3 is 13 amino acids long. The CDR3 is CSVEEREGAGYTF. The CDR3 DNA reads as TGCAGCGTTGAAGAAAGGGAGGGTGCTGGCTACACCTTC.

The genes are TRBV19 and TRBJ1-1, with 7 bases fitting TRBD1. Germline assignment: CDR1 LNHDA and CDR2 SQIVND (reference sequence). The V and J ends lost 2 bases and 4 bases, in that order; junction bases with no gene match: 10. The length of the CDR3 is 16 residues. The CDR3 loop is CASSIPVTGASTEAFF. Written as DNA, the CDR3 is TGTGCCAGTAGTATACCCGTAACAGGGGCGAGCACTGAAGCTTTCTTT.

The V and J genes are TRBV25-1 and TRBJ2-1; D may be TRBD2 (5 bases). The germline CDR1 and CDR2 sequences are MGHDK and SYGVNS. V gave up 0 bases and J gave up 5 bases, with 14 bases separating them. CDR3 size: 16 residues. The CDR3 DNA reads TGTGCCAGCAGTGAATATACGGGAACGGAAGACAATGAGCAGTTCTTC. Translation: CASSEYTGTEDNEQFF. The variable domain in full, with the rest retrieved from reference TRBV25-1 and TRBJ2-1, is EADIYQTPRYLVIGTGKKITLECSQTMGHDKMYWYQQDPGMELHLIHYSYGVNSTEKGDLSSESTVSRIRTEHFPLTLESARPSHTSQYLCASSEYTGTEDNEQFFGPGTRLTVL.

This chain links TRBV9 with TRBJ1-3; D uncertain. Trimming shortened V by 7 bases and J by 3 bases, and 8 bases separated the two germline ends. This CDR3 contains 12 residues. Per the germline V gene, CDR1 is SGDLS and CDR2 is YYNGEE. The chain's CDR3 is CASGRDGNTIYF. As DNA, the CDR3 is TGTGCCAGCGGGAGAGATGGAAACACCATATATTTT. Full variable domain (missing parts from reference TRBV9 and TRBJ1-3): DSGVTQTPKHLITATGQRVTLRCSPRSGDLSVYWYQQSLDQGLQFLIQYYNGEERAKGNILERFSAQQFPDLHSELNLSSLELGDSALYFCASGRDGNTIYFGEGSWLTVV.

The V and J genes are TRBV5-6 and TRBJ2-5; D is uncertain. V lost 3 bases and J 3 bases, leaving 6 bases between the germline ends. Germline V gene data show CDR1 as SGHDT and CDR2 as YYEEEE. The CDR3 is 12 amino acids. The CDR3, as DNA: TGTGCCAGCAGCTCGACTGAAGAGACCCAGTACTTC. It encodes CASSSTEETQYF.

The chain uses TRBV6-4 and TRBJ2-2, with 8 bases matching TRBD1. The J segment lost 3 bases and the V segment lost 2 bases, leaving 5 bases of the junction unmatched. The CDR3 covers 16 residues. The V gene's germline CDR1 is MRHNA and CDR2 SNTAGT. CDR3 amino acids: CASSDRETGDTGELFF. As DNA, the CDR3 is TGTGCCAGCAGTGACAGGGAGACAGGGGACACCGGGGAGCTGTTTTTT.

The chain is built from TRBV7-6 and TRBJ1-1, with D perhaps TRBD1 (5 bases). The germline V gene has CDR1 SGHVS and CDR2 FNYEAQ. The CDR3 extends over 15 amino acids. V was trimmed by 3 bases and J by 0 bases, leaving 11 bases between them. This chain's CDR3 is CASSLQGGVNTEAFF. The CDR3 nucleotides are TGTGCCAGCAGCTTGCAGGGTGGAGTGAACACTGAAGCTTTCTTT. The variable domain in full, completed from reference TRBV7-6 and TRBJ1-1, reads GAGVSQSPRYKVTKRGQDVALRCDPISGHVSLYWYRQALGQGPEFLTYFNYEAQQDKSGLPNDRFSAERPEGSISTLTIQRTEQRDSAMYRCASSLQGGVNTEAFFGQGTRLTVV.

The chain employs TRBV11-2 and TRBJ1-2, with D hard to call. This CDR3 is built from 13 residues. V lost 5 bases and J 6 bases, leaving 13 bases between the germline ends. Germline lookup yields CDR1 SGHAT and CDR2 FQNNGV. CDR3 in amino acids: CASSPRPQDGYTF. In nucleotides, the CDR3 is TGTGCCAGCAGCCCCAGACCCCAGGATGGCTACACCTTC.

The chain recombines TRBV6-1 with TRBJ1-6; TRBD1 matches 10 bases. Germline V gene sequence: CDR1 MNHNS, CDR2 SASEGT. The junction had 11 bases not matched to a gene; V was cut back by 5 bases and J by 13 bases. This CDR3 is 15 amino acids long. CDR3 sequence reads: CASSQSGTGATPLHF. The CDR3, as DNA: TGTGCCAGCAGTCAATCCGGGACAGGGGCGACTCCCCTCCACTTT.

V is TRBV27 and J is TRBJ1-1, with 7 bases identical to TRBD1. Germline assignment: CDR1 MNHEY and CDR2 SMNVEV (reference sequence). J was trimmed by 7 bases and V by 5 bases; bases with no gene match: 4. The CDR3 sequence is 12 residues long. The CDR3 loop reads CASSTTGVEAFF. CDR3 nucleotides: TGTGCCAGCAGTACAACAGGGGTTGAAGCTTTCTTT.

The chain uses TRBV7-9 and TRBJ2-5, with 8 bases fitting TRBD2. CDR1 and CDR2 (germline): SEHNR, FQNEAQ (reference sequence). Losses at the gene ends were 0 bases for V and 6 bases for J; bases not matched to a gene: 6. The CDR3 extends over 15 amino acids. The CDR3 DNA follows: TGTGCCAGCAGCTTAGCGCGGGGGGTCGCGCAGACCCAGTACTTC. Its protein is CASSLARGVAQTQYF.

This chain links TRBV5-8 with TRBJ2-5; 7 bases align to TRBD2. Germline trimming cut 5 bases from V and 4 bases from J; bases unmatched to any gene: 8. CDR3 length: 14 residues. Germline V gene data show CDR1 as SGHTS and CDR2 as YDEGEE. CDR3 nucleotide sequence: TGTGCCAGCAGTAACGGGAGGTTACGAGAGACCCAGTACTTC. Translated: CASSNGRLRETQYF.

The V and J genes are TRBV2 and TRBJ2-3, with 10 bases aligning to TRBD1. Trimming took 8 bases from V and 3 from J; bases not matched to a gene: 8. Germline assignment: CDR1 SNHLY and CDR2 FYNNEI. This CDR3 is 15 amino acids long. The CDR3 region has the DNA TGTGCCAGCTCTCAAGGGACAGGGGTAACAGATACGCAGTATTTT. This codes for CASSQGTGVTDTQYF.

V usage is TRBV4-1 and J usage is TRBJ1-3; no clear D. This CDR3 spans 12 amino acids. Germline V gene sequence: CDR1 MGHRA, CDR2 YSYEKL. V lost 1 base to trimming and J lost 8 bases, with 6 bases between them. CDR3 coding DNA: TGCGCCAGCAGCCAAGTCGAGGACACCATATATTTT. Its translation: CASSQVEDTIYF.

The V and J genes are TRBV7-2 and TRBJ1-2; no clear D gene. The ends were cut back, 2 bases at V and 0 bases at J, with 7 bases in the middle. Per germline, CDR1 SGHTA and CDR2 FQGNSA. The CDR3 is 14 residues long. The CDR3 region is CASSLPGANYGYTF. The CDR3 DNA is TGTGCCAGCAGCTTACCCGGGGCTAACTATGGCTACACCTTC.

The V and J genes are TRBV7-9 and TRBJ1-4; 8 nucleotides align to TRBD1. The CDR3 spans 13 residues. With V trimmed by 5 bases and J by 7 bases, 3 bases remained unmatched. Germline CDR1 reads SEHNR; CDR2 reads FQNEAQ (reference sequence). The CDR3 bases are TGTGCCAGCAGCCAGGGGGCCTTTGAAAAACTGTTTTTT. Translation: CASSQGAFEKLFF.

The CDR3 protein is CASSIDGGSGQPQHF. In DNA form, the CDR3 reads TGTGCCAGTAGTATAGATGGAGGGAGTGGTCAGCCCCAGCATTTT. The chain links TRBV19 to TRBJ1-5; no definite D call. The CDR3 length is 15 residues. The ends were cut back, 0 bases at V and 6 bases at J, with 12 bases in the middle. Looked up from germline, CDR1 is LNHDA and CDR2 is SQIVND (reference sequence).

V is TRBV5-1 and J is TRBJ1-2; TRBD1 might be the D (5 bases). CDR3 length: 16 amino acids. Trimming took 9 bases from V and 2 from J, leaving 23 bases between them. Germline V gene sequence: CDR1 SGHRS, CDR2 YFSETQ. In DNA form, the CDR3 reads TGCGCCACCCGGGGGATGGGCTATGAATTGAACTATGGCTACACCTTC. Protein: CATRGMGYELNYGYTF.

The gene calls are TRBV15 and TRBJ2-4, with D maybe TRBD2 (6 bases). The CDR3 has 12 residues. The V end lost 8 bases, the J end lost 6 bases, and 11 bases lay between the germline ends. Germline lookup yields CDR1 LNHNV and CDR2 YYDKDF (reference sequence). The CDR3 bases are TGTGCCACCCCGGGACTGGGAAACATTCAGTACTTC. Encoded protein: CATPGLGNIQYF.

The rearrangement joins TRBV15 to TRBJ1-1; TRBD1 matches 11 bases. Germline assignment: CDR1 LNHNV and CDR2 YYDKDF (reference sequence). The junction had 2 bases not matched to a gene; V was cut back by 0 bases and J by 2 bases. The CDR3 contains 16 residues. The CDR3 here is CATSRDRTGGNTEAFF. CDR3 sequence (DNA): TGTGCCACCAGCAGAGACCGGACAGGGGGCAACACTGAAGCTTTCTTT.

The CDR3 reads CASSLDTGSEQFF. In DNA form, the CDR3 reads TGTGCCAGCAGCTTAGATACAGGGAGCGAGCAGTTCTTC. The chain combines TRBV7-7 with TRBJ2-1, with TRBD1 as a possible D gene (6 bases). Germline-derived CDR1 and CDR2 are SSHAT and FNYEAQ (reference sequence). This CDR3 contains 13 residues. V was clipped by 1 base and J by 10 bases, with 11 bases between them.

This chain uses TRBV9 with TRBJ1-4; D possibly corresponds to TRBD1 (5 bases). Trimming shortened V by 2 bases and J by 8 bases, and 13 bases separated the two germline ends. The CDR3 is 14 residues long. From germline, CDR1 is SGDLS and CDR2 YYNGEE. The CDR3 spells CASSVEGFGEKLFF. CDR3 nucleotide sequence: TGTGCCAGCAGCGTGGAGGGGTTTGGGGAAAAACTGTTTTTT.

This chain connects TRBV7-6 to TRBJ1-4; no reliable D call. Germline CDR1 SGHVS, CDR2 FNYEAQ. CDR3 length: 15 residues. The ends were cut back, 3 bases at V and 0 bases at J, with 8 bases in the middle. Written as DNA, the CDR3 is TGTGCCAGCAGCTTGACCCGGGCAACTAATGAAAAACTGTTTTTT. Its translation: CASSLTRATNEKLFF.

The CDR3 DNA reads TGTGCCAGCAGCACACGGACAGGGAGGGGAGAGACCCAGTACTTC. Translated, it gives CASSTRTGRGETQYF. The rearrangement joins TRBV7-9 to TRBJ2-5, with D perhaps matching TRBD1 (8 bases). CDR1 is SEHNR, CDR2 FQNEAQ, per germline (reference sequence). The CDR3 contains 15 residues. Trimming left V 5 bases short and J 4 bases short, with 17 bases between.

V is TRBV9 and J is TRBJ2-5; TRBD2 agrees at 8 bases. CDR3 size: 15 residues. Losses at the gene ends were 1 base for V and 4 bases for J; bases not matched to a gene: 6. CDR1 is SGDLS, CDR2 YYNGEE, per germline. The CDR3 sequence: CASSVNGGALETQYF. As DNA, the CDR3 is TGTGCCAGCAGCGTAAACGGGGGGGCACTAGAGACCCAGTACTTC.

The V gene is TRBV7-6, the J gene TRBJ1-4, with D uncertain. The germline CDR1 and CDR2 sequences are SGHVS and FNYEAQ. Trimming removed 2 bases at V and 1 base at J, with 5 bases between. This CDR3 has 14 amino acids. CDR3 in DNA: TGTGCCAGCAGCTTATACAGAACTAATGAAAAACTGTTTTTT. This translates into CASSLYRTNEKLFF.

The chain has TRBV27 and TRBJ2-7, with D unresolved. V was pared by 0 bases and J by 6 bases, with 6 bases between. Germline CDR1 and CDR2: MNHEY and SMNVEV (reference sequence). The CDR3 consists of 12 residues. The CDR3 sequence: CASSLSSGEQYF. CDR3 nucleotides: TGTGCCAGCAGTTTATCTTCAGGCGAGCAGTACTTC.

Here the CDR3 DNA reads TGTGCCAGCAGGCAGACGTTGGGCTTGGTGGAAGCTTTCTTT. This sequence encodes CASRQTLGLVEAFF. J is TRBJ1-1 and V is TRBV27; unclear D gene. The V and J ends lost 6 bases and 8 bases respectively, with 19 bases between them. The CDR3 is 14 residues long. Germline CDR1 reads MNHEY; CDR2 reads SMNVEV (reference sequence).